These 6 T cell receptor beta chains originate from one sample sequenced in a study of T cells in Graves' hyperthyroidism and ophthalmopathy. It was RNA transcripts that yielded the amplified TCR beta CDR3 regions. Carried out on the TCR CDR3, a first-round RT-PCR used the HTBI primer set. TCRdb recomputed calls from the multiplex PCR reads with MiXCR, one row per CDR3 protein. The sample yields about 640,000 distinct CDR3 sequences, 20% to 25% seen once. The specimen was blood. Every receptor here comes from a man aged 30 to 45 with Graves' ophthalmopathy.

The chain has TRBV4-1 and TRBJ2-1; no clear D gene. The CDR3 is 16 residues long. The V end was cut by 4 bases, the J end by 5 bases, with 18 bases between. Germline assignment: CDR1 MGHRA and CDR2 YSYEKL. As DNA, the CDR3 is TGCGCCAGCAGCCTTGAACCCGTTCGCAGAAACAATGAGCAGTTCTTC. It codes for CASSLEPVRRNNEQFF.

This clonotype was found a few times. The CDR3 protein is CATLGLVPDTQYF. CDR3 in DNA: TGTGCCACCCTGGGGCTAGTCCCAGATACGCAGTATTTT. This rearrangement joins TRBV2 to TRBJ2-3, with a weak D call TRBD1 (5 bases). This CDR3 has 13 residues. Between the trimmed V and J ends, which lost 10 bases and 4 bases, there was a span of 15 bases. The germline V gene has CDR1 SNHLY and CDR2 FYNNEI. Drawing the rest from reference TRBV2 and TRBJ2-3, the complete variable domain is EPEVTQTPSHQVTQMGQEVILRCVPISNHLYFYWYRQILGQKVEFLVSFYNNEISEKSEIFDDQFSVERPDGSNFTLKIRSTKLEDSAMYFCATLGLVPDTQYFGPGTRLTVL.

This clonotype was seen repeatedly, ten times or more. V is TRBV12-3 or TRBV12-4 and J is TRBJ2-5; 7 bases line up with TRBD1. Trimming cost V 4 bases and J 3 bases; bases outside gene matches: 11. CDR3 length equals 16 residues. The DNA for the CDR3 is TGTGCCAGCAGTTCGACCCCGACAGGGTTAGAAGAGACCCAGTACTTC. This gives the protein CASSSTPTGLEETQYF.

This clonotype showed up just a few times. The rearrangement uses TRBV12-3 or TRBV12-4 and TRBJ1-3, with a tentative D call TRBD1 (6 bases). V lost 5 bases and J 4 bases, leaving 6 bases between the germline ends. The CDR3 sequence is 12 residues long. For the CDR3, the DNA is TGTGCCAGCAGTACAGGGGGAAACACCATATATTTT. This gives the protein CASSTGGNTIYF.

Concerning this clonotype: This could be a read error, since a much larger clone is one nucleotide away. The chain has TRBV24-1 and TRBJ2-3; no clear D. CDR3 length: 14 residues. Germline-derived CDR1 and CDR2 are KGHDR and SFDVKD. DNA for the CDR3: TGTGCCATCAGTGACCCCCTTGGCACAGATACGCAGTATTTT. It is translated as CAISDPLGTDTQYF.

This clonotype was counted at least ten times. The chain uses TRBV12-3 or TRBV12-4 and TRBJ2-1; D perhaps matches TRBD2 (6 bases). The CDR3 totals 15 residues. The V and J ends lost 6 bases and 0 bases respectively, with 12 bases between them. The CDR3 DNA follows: TGTGCCAGCAGGCGGGACGCTAACTCCTACAATGAGCAGTTCTTC. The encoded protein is CASRRDANSYNEQFF.